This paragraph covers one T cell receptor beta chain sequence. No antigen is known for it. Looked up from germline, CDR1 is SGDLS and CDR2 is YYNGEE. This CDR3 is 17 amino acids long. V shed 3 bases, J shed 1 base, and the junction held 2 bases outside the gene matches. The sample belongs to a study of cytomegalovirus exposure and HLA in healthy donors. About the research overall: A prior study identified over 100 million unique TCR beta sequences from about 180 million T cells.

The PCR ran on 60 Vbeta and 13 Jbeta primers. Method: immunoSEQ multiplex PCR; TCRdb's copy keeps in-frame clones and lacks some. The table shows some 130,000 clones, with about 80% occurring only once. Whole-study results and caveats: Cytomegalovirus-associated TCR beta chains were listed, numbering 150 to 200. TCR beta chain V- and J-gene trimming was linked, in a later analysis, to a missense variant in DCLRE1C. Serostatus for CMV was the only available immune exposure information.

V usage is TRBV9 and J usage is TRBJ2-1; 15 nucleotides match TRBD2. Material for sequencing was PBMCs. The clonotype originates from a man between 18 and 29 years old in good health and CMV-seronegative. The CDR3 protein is CASSDGTSGRSYNEQFF. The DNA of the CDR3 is TGTGCCAGCAGCGACGGGACTAGCGGGAGGTCCTACAATGAGCAGTTCTTC.